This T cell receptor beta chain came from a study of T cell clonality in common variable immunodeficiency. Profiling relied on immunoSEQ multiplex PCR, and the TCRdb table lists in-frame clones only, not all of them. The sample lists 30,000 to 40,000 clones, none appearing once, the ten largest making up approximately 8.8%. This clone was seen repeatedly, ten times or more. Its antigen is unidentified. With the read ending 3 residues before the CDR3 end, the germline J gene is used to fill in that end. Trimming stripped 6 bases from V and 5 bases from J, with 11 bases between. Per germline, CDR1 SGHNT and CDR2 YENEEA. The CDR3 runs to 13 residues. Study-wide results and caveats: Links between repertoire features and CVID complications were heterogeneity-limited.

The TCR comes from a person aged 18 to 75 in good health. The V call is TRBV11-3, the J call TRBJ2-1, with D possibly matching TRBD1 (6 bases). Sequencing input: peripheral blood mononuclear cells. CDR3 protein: CASSADRNNEQFF. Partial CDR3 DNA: TGTGCCAGCAGTGCGGACAGAAACAATGAG.